This T cell receptor (beta chain) was sequenced for a study of molecular identifiers for immune sequencing clone quantification. The CDR3 sequence is 15 residues long. Germline CDR1 and CDR2: MNHEY and SVGAGI. Notes on this clonotype: One junction end disagrees with the germline gene, perhaps due to a read error.

Libraries used roughly 18,000 to 1,000,000 sorted naive CD8 T cells and 10%, 30% or 50% RNA input. Previously described methods and listed TCR primers were employed for the bulk TCR libraries. TCRdb used MiXCR to reprocess the PCR reads, holding one entry per CDR3 protein. Counted here are approximately 90,000 distinct CDR3 sequences, less than 25% occurring once; the ten biggest clones make up around 0.92%. This sequence was found in a human donor in good health. Some libraries in this study had Jurkat cell RNA spiked in. Sequenced sample: naive CD8+ T cells from blood, with Jurkat cell RNA spiked in. Subset in this sample: FACS-sorted CD8+CD4-CCR7+CD45RA+ naive T cells. This sequence joins TRBV6-5 and TRBJ2-1, with TRBD1 matching 7 bases. The DNA for the CDR3 is TGTGCCAGCAGTTACGAGGGACAGTCATACAATGAGCAGTTATTC. Encoded protein: CASSYEGQSYNEQLF.